The present T cell receptor (beta chain) was sequenced within a study of tumor-infiltrating lymphocytes in primary liver carcinoma. Study as a whole: Male and female patients aged 30 to 69 years made up the cohort. The study reported T1-T3 N0M0 tumors spanning 4.2 to 10 cm. Study-wide findings and caveats: Paired tumor-adjacent and tumor-blood samples overlapped less than tumor region pairs did.

Germline CDR1 reads DFQATT; CDR2 reads SNEGSKA (reference sequence). The CDR3 runs 12 residues. Co-extracting RNA and DNA was done with roughly 17-31 mg of unsorted bulk tissue as input. Among the patients, all had chronic HBV infection and none had been treated. TCR beta cDNA came from about 500 ng total RNA, primed with a constant-region primer. A slightly modified ARM-PCR protocol with three nested multiplex PCR rounds produced these TCR beta libraries. The study ran its first two PCR rounds for approximately 10 cycles each, using TRBV1-TRBV30 forward primers and a C-beta reverse primer. TCRdb processed the multiplex PCR reads anew with MiXCR; each CDR3 protein has one entry. The data hold around 54,000 distinct CDR3 sequences, with 70% to 85% observed a single time. To note about this clonotype: Its antigen is as yet unknown. At one end, the junction sequence differs from germline, possibly due to a read error.

The receptor was derived from a man aged 40-50 years with primary liver carcinoma and hepatitis B virus infection. The sample consisted of liver tumor tissue from sampling region 2. Stated subset: tumor region T2, inferior pole. J is TRBJ1-3 and V is TRBV20-1; D not certain. CDR3 nucleotides: TGCAGTGCTTTTTCCTCTGGAAACATCATATATTTT. It codes for CSAFSSGNIIYF.